This TCR beta chain comes out of a study of control samples from healthy donors and cancer patients. The assay was immunoSEQ multiplex PCR, and TCRdb's table has in-frame clones only and misses some. This sample carries roughly 170,000 clones, approximately 94% of them seen once, and the ten largest clones take around 1.3%. The V and J ends lost 2 bases and 5 bases, in that order; junction bases with no gene match: 10. This CDR3 contains 17 residues. Germline CDR1 reads MNHEY; CDR2 reads SVGEGT. The chain employs TRBV6-2 or TRBV6-3 and TRBJ1-5, with 9 bases that match TRBD1. The source is a woman aged 18-29 years in good health. Sample: blood. As DNA, the CDR3 is TGTGCCAGCAGTTACAACCCGGGACAGGGTGGAGATCAGCCCCAGCATTTT. Translated, it gives CASSYNPGQGGDQPQHF.